The following is a TCR beta chain sequence with its context. These data belong to a study of blood T cell repertoires in COVID-19. In the study overall: Spain, Italy and the United States supplied samples that represented acute and convalescent COVID-19. Sample material is recorded as cDNA or gDNA derived from T cells, B-cell-depleted T cells, or PBMCs.

V trimming: 5 bases; J trimming: 2 bases; junction bases outside the gene matches: 8. Germline values: CDR1 SGHVS, CDR2 FQNEAQ. CDR3 length: 15 residues. Methods used by the authors: Reference gene primer amplification in the assay estimated nucleated cell counts. Repertoires were generated with immunoSEQ multiplex PCR, while TCRdb's copy carries only in-frame clones and drops some. V, J and clone size are those of that table, while D and trimming were read from the DNA. The repertoire consists of under 85,000 clones, with 84% occurring once and the leading ten covering about 3.8%. This TCR derives from a man between 50 and 59 years old with acute or convalescent COVID-19. Specimen: peripheral blood. J is TRBJ2-7 and V is TRBV7-8, with TRBD2 matching over 8 bases. CDR3 DNA: TGTGCCAGCAGCCCCTGGACTAGCTCTACCTACGAGCAGTACTTC. Translated, it gives CASSPWTSSTYEQYF.